This TCR beta chain was found in a study of radiation and T cells in renal cell carcinoma. General study findings and limits: Pretreatment tumor biopsies were lacking, so baseline clonotypes are unknown. Top tumor clonotypes rose in blood 2 weeks post-radiation, then contracted.

Trimming cost V 1 base and J 4 bases; bases outside gene matches: 2. The CDR3 totals 15 residues. Germline CDR1 reads MNHNS; CDR2 reads SASEGT. Stated time point: baseline pretreatment blood. Treatment described: 15 Gy SBRT to primary tumor, nephrectomy 4 weeks later. Data came from immunoSEQ multiplex PCR; TCRdb stores just in-frame clones and leaves some out. The sample lists 95,000 to 150,000 clones; around 84% were seen once. This clone was seen more than once but under ten times. What it recognizes is unknown. The sequencing here drew on blood, taken from a patient whose treatment included radiotherapy and nephrectomy. The chain uses TRBV6-1 and TRBJ1-5; 9 nucleotides line up with TRBD1. This clonotype originated in a woman aged 55-69 years with renal cell carcinoma. DNA for the CDR3: TGTGCCAGCAGTGAAGGGGACAGGGCTAATCAGCCCCAGCATTTT. It encodes CASSEGDRANQPQHF.